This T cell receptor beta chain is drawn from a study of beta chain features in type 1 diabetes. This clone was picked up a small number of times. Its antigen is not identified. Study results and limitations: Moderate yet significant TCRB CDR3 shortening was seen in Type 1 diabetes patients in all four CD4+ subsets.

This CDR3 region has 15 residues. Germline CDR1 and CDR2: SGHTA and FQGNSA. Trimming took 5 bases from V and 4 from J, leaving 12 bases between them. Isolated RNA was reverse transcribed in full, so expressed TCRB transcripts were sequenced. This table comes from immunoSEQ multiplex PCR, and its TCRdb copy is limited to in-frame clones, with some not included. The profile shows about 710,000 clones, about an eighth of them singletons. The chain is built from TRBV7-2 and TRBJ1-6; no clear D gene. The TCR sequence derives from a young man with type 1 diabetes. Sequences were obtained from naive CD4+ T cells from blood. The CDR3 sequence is CASSPRTDYNSPLHF. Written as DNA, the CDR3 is TGTGCCAGCAGCCCTCGGACGGATTATAATTCACCCCTCCACTTT.